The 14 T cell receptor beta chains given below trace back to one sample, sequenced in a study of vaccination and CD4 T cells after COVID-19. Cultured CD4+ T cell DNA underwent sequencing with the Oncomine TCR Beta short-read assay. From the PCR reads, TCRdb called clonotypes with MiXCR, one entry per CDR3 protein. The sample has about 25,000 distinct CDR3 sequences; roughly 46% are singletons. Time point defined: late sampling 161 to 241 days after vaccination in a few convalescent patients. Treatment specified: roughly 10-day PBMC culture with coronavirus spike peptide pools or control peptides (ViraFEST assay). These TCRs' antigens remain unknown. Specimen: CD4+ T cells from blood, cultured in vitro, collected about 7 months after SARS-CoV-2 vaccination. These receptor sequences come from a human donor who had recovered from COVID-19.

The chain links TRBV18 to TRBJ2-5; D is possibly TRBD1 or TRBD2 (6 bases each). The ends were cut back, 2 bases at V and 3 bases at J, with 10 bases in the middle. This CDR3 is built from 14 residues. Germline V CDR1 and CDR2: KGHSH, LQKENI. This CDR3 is CASSPSGGKETQYF. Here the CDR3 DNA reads TGTGCCAGCTCACCATCCGGGGGCAAAGAGACCCAGTACTTC. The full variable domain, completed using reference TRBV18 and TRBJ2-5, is NAGVMQNPRHLVRRRGQEARLRCSPMKGHSHVYWYRQLPEEGLKFMVYLQKENIIDESGMPKERFSAEFPKEGPSILRIQQVVRGDSAAYFCASSPSGGKETQYFGPGTRLLVL.

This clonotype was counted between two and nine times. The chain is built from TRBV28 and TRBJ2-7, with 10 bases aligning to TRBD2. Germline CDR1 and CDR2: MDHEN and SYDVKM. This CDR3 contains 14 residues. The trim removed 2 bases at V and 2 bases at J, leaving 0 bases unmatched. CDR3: CASSLGLAAYEQYF. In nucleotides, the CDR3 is TGTGCCAGCAGTTTAGGACTAGCGGCCTACGAGCAGTACTTC.

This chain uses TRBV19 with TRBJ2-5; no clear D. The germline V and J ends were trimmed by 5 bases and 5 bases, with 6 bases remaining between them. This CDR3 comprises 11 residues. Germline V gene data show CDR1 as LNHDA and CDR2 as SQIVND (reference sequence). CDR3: CASSQRETQYF. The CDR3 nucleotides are TGTGCCAGTAGTCAGAGGGAGACCCAGTACTTC.

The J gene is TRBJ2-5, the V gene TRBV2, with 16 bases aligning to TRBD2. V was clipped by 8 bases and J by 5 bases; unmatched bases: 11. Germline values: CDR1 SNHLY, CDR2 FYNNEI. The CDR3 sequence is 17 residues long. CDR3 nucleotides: TGTGCCAGCCAGAGGGGACTAGCGGGAGGGCCGGGCGAGACCCAGTACTTC. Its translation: CASQRGLAGGPGETQYF.

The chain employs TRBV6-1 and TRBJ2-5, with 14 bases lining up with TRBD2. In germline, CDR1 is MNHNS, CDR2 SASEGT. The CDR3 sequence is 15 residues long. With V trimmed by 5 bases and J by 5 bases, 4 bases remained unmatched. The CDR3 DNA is TGTGCCAGCAGTCGACTAGCGGGAGGGTTGGAGACCCAGTACTTC. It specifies CASSRLAGGLETQYF.

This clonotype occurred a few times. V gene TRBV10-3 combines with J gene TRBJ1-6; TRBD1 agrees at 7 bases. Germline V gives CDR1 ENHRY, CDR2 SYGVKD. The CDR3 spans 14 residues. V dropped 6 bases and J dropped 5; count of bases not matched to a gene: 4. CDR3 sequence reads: CAIRTGTDNSPLHF. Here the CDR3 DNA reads TGTGCCATCAGGACAGGGACGGATAATTCACCCCTCCACTTT.

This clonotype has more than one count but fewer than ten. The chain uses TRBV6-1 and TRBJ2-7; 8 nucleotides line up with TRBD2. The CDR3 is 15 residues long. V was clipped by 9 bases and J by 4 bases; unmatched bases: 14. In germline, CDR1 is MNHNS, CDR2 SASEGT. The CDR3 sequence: CARTPSGTRPYEQYF. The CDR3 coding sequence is TGTGCCAGAACACCATCCGGGACTAGACCATACGAGCAGTACTTC.

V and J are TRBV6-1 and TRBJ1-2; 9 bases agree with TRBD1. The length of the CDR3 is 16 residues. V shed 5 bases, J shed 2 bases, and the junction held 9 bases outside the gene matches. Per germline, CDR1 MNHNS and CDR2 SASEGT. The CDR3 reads CASSLTWTGENYGYTF. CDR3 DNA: TGTGCCAGCAGTCTCACTTGGACAGGGGAAAACTATGGCTACACCTTC.

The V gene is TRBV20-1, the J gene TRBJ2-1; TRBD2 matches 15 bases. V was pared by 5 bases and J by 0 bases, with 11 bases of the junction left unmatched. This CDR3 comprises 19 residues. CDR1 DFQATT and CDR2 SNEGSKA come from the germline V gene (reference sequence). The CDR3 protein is CSALSLRGLAGGSYNEQFF. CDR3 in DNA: TGCAGTGCTTTAAGCCTCCGGGGACTAGCGGGAGGCTCCTACAATGAGCAGTTCTTC.

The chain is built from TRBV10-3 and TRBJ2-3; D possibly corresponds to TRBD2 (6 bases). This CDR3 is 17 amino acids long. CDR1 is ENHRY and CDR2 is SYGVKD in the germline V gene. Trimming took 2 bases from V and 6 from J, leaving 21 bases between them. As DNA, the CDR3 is TGTGCCATCAGTGAGGTACCATCGGCGGGATCTACGGATACGCAGTATTTT. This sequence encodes CAISEVPSAGSTDTQYF.

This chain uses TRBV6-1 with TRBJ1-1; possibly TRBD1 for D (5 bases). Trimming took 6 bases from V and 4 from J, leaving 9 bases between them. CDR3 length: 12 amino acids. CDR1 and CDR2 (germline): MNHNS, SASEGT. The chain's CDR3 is CASSSGGTEAFF. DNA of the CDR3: TGTGCCAGCAGCTCCGGGGGCACTGAAGCTTTCTTT.

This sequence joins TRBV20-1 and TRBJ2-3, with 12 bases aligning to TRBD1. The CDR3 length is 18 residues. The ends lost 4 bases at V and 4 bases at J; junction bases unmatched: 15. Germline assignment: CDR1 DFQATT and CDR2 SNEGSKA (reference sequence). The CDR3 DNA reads TGCAGTGCTACCGGGACAGGGGGCGGTAGAATGGGCGCAGATACGCAGTATTTT. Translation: CSATGTGGGRMGADTQYF.

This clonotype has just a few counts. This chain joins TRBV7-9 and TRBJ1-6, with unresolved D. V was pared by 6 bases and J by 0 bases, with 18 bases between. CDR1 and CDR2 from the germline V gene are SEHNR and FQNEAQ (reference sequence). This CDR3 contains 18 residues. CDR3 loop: CASRRVRIRSSYNSPLHF. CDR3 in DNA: TGTGCCAGCAGAAGAGTACGGATCCGGAGCTCCTATAATTCACCCCTCCACTTT.

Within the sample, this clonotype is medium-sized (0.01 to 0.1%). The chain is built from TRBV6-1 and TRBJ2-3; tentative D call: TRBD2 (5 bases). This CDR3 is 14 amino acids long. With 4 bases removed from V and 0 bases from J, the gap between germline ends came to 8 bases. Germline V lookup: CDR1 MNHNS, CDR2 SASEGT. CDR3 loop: CASSGLASTDTQYF. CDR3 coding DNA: TGTGCCAGCAGTGGGCTAGCTAGCACAGATACGCAGTATTTT.